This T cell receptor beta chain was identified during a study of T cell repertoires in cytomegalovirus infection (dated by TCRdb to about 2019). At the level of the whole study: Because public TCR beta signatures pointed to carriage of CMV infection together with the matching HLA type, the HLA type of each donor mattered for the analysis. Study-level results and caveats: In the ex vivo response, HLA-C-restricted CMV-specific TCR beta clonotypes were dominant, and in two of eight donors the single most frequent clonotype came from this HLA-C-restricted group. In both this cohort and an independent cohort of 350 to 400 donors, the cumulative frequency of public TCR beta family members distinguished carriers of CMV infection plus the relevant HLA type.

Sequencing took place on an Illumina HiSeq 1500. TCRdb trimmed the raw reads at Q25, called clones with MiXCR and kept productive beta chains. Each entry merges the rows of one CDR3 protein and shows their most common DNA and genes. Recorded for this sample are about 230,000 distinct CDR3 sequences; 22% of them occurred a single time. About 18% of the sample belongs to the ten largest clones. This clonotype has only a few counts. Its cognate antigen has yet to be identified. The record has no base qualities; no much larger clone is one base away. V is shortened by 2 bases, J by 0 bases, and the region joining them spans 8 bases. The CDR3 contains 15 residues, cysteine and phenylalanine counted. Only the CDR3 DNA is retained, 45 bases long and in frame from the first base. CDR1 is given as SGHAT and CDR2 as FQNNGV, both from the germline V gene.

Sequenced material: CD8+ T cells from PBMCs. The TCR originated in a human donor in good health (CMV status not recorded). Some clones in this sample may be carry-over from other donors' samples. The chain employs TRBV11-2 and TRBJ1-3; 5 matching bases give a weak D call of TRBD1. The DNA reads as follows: TGTGCCAGCAGCTTAACGGGGGACTCTGGAAACACCATATATTTT. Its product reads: CASSLTGDSGNTIYF.